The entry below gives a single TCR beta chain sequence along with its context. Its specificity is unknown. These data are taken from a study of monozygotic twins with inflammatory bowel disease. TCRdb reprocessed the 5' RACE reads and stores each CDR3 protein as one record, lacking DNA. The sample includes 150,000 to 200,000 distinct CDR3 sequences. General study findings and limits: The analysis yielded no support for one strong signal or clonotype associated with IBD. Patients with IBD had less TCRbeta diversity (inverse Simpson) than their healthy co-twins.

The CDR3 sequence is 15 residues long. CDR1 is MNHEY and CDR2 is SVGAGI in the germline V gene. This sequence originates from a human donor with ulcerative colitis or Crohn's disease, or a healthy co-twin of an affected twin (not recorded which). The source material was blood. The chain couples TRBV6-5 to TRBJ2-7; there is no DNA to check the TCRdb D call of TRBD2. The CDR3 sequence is CASSYLVTIIDEQYF.